This T cell receptor (beta chain) stems from a study of T cell responses to AZD1222 COVID-19 vaccine. The wider study: Recipients boosted at about 4 weeks or about 12 weeks are pooled.

General study results and limits: Repertoire samples came only from after the peak T cell response.

As regards this clone: The antigen is unknown.

Trimming pared 5 bases from V and 6 bases from J, leaving 18 bases between. The CDR3 runs to 15 residues. The germline CDR1 and CDR2 sequences are SGHRS and YFSETQ. TCRdb keeps only in-frame clones here, not all; method: immunoSEQ multiplex PCR. The data show 90,000 to 150,000 clones, with 91% seen just once and 5.4% held by the top ten. The specimen was peripheral blood, collected on day 0 of AZD1222 vaccination. The genes are TRBV5-1 and TRBJ2-1; D perhaps matches TRBD2 (7 bases). The receptor's source is an adult in good health. CDR3 in amino acids: CASRGVLGGRNEQFF. As DNA, the CDR3 is TGCGCCAGCAGAGGAGTGTTGGGGGGGCGCAATGAGCAGTTCTTC.